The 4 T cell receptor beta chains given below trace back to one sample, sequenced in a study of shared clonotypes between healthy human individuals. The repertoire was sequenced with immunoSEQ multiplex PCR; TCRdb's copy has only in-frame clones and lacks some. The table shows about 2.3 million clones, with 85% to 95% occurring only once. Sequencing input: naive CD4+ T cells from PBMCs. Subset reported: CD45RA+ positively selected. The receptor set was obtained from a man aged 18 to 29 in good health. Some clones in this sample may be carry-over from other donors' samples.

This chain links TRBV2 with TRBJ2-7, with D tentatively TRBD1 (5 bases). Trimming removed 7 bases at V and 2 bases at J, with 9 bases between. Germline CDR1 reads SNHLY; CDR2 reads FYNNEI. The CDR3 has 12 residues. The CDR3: CASMTAAYEQYF. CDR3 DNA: TGTGCCAGCATGACAGCAGCCTACGAGCAGTACTTC.

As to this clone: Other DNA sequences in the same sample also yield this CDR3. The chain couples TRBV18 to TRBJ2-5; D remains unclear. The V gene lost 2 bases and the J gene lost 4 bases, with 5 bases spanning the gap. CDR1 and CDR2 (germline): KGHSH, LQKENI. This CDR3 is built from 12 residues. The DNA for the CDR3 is TGTGCCAGCTCACCATCGGGAGAGACCCAGTACTTC. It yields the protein CASSPSGETQYF.

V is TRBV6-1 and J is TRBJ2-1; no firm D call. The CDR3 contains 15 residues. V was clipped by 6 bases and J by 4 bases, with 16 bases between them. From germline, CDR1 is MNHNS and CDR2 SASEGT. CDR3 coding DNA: TGTGCCAGCAGACCCCAGACGGCCAGTTACAATGAGCAGTTCTTC. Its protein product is CASRPQTASYNEQFF.

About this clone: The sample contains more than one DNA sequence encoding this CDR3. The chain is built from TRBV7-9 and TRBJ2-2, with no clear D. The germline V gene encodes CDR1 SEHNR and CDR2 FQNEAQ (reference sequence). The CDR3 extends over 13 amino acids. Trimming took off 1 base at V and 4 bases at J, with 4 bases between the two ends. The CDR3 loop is CASSLGGTGELFF. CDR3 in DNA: TGTGCCAGCAGCTTAGGGGGCACCGGGGAGCTGTTTTTT.